Shown below are 2 T cell receptor beta chains from a single sample sequenced in a study of blood T cell repertoires in COVID-19. Here immunoSEQ multiplex PCR was the method, and the copy in TCRdb shows in-frame clones only, minus some. The data show 150,000 to 200,000 clones, around 83% seen once. The sample was peripheral blood. The receptors originated from a woman in her 70s with COVID-19, enrolled during active disease.

This rearrangement joins TRBV5-1 to TRBJ2-1, with 11 bases identical to TRBD2. Unmatched junction bases numbered 5, after V lost 1 base and J lost 5 bases. The CDR3 covers 16 residues. From germline, CDR1 is SGHRS and CDR2 YFSETQ. CDR3 coding DNA: TGCGCCAGCAGCTTGACTAGCGGGAGTTGGGACAATGAGCAGTTCTTC. Translated, it gives CASSLTSGSWDNEQFF.

The chain carries TRBV15 and TRBJ1-1; D possibly corresponds to TRBD1 (6 bases). This CDR3 has 14 residues. Germline V CDR1 and CDR2: LNHNV, YYDKDF (reference sequence). V was clipped by 0 bases and J by 8 bases, with 13 bases between them. CDR3 nucleotide sequence: TGTGCCACCAGCAGAGAGGTTCAGGGGCGGGAAGCTTTCTTT. Translation gives CATSREVQGREAFF. Full variable domain (rest looked up from reference TRBV15 and TRBJ1-1): DAMVIQNPRYQVTQFGKPVTLSCSQTLNHNVMYWYQQKSSQAPKLLFHYYDKDFNNEADTPDNFQSRRPNTSFCFLDIRSPGLGDTAMYLCATSREVQGREAFFGQGTRLTVV.